Listed below are T cell receptor beta chains from one sample, sequenced in a study of technical replicates of blood from several donors. TCRdb keeps only in-frame clones here, not all; method: immunoSEQ multiplex PCR. There are roughly 76,000 clones in the sample; roughly 94% occur only once, and approximately 0.41% lies in the top ten. Sequencing used T cells isolated from PBMCs. The receptor source for this set is a human donor in good health. Each CDR3 is given with its conserved first and last residue. A D gene is named only where the DNA matches it firmly. Clone size is given for some rows only: seen once, a few or many times, or a class if the clone is expanded.

clone_size j_call v_call d_call cdr3_aa cdr3_nt
NA TRBJ2-7 TRBV9 NA CASSVNPGVNSYEQYF TGTGCCAGCAGCGTAAATCCCGGGGTCAACTCCTACGAGCAGTACTTC
NA TRBJ2-1 TRBV28 TRBD2 CASSSTSGGMNEQFF TGTGCCAGCAGTTCAACTAGCGGGGGGATGAATGAGCAGTTCTTC
few TRBJ2-1 TRBV19 NA CASSMPRAHNEQFF TGTGCCAGTAGTATGCCGCGGGCTCACAATGAGCAGTTCTTC
NA TRBJ1-1 TRBV27 NA CASSSRTAKNTEAFF TGTGCCAGCAGTTCCAGGACAGCTAAGAACACTGAAGCTTTCTTT
NA TRBJ2-7 TRBV28 TRBD1 CASTTRWDRSSYEQYF TGTGCCAGCACCACTAGATGGGACAGGTCATCCTACGAGCAGTACTTC
NA TRBJ2-7 TRBV11-3 TRBD2 CASSLESGRGTYEQYF TGTGCCAGCAGCTTAGAAAGCGGGAGAGGGACTTACGAGCAGTACTTC
few TRBJ2-2 TRBV27 TRBD1 CASRPQHWTGVVTGELFF TGTGCCAGCAGGCCTCAGCACTGGACAGGGGTGGTCACCGGGGAGCTGTTTTTT
NA TRBJ2-2 TRBV27 TRBD1 CASSFLQGARTTGELFF TGTGCCAGCAGTTTCCTACAGGGGGCGCGGACCACCGGGGAGCTGTTTTTT
NA TRBJ2-3 TRBV6-1 TRBD1 CASSVETGATDTQYF TGTGCCAGCAGTGTTGAGACAGGGGCCACAGATACGCAGTATTTT
NA TRBJ2-7 TRBV5-6 TRBD2 CASSPEGLAGTYEQYF TGTGCCAGCAGCCCCGAGGGACTAGCGGGAACCTACGAGCAGTACTTC
NA TRBJ2-2 TRBV15 TRBD1 CATRQGITGELFF TGTGCCACCCGACAGGGGATCACCGGGGAGCTGTTTTTT
NA TRBJ2-7 TRBV19 NA CASSPGSSYEQYF TGTGCCAGTAGTCCCGGGAGCTCCTACGAGCAGTACTTC
NA TRBJ1-2 TRBV15 TRBD1 CATSRERTGGSYGYTF TGTGCCACCAGCAGAGAACGGACAGGGGGATCCTATGGCTACACCTTC
NA TRBJ1-5 TRBV27 NA CASSLYSYSNQPQHF TGTGCCAGCAGTTTGTATAGCTATAGCAATCAGCCCCAGCATTTT
NA TRBJ2-1 TRBV7-6 NA CASSSDWSSYNEQFF TGTGCCAGCAGCTCAGACTGGAGCTCCTACAATGAGCAGTTCTTC
NA TRBJ2-2 TRBV7-3 TRBD2 CASSLGLAGASGELFF TGTGCCAGCAGCCTCGGACTAGCGGGAGCGTCCGGGGAGCTGTTTTTT
once TRBJ2-7 TRBV9 TRBD1 CASSAGTGGSYEQYF TGTGCCAGCAGCGCGGGGACAGGGGGCTCCTACGAGCAGTACTTC
NA TRBJ2-3 TRBV19 NA CASSIPSGSTDTQYF TGTGCCAGTAGTATACCCAGCGGAAGCACAGATACGCAGTATTTT
NA TRBJ2-7 TRBV5-4 TRBD2 CASRPSGSGYEQYF TGTGCCAGCAGACCCAGCGGGAGCGGGTACGAGCAGTACTTC
NA TRBJ2-7 TRBV19 NA CASSTLGIYEQYF TGTGCCAGTAGTACCCTCGGGATCTACGAGCAGTACTTC
NA TRBJ2-7 TRBV27 TRBD2 CASSPRSPLADSSYEQYF TGTGCCAGCAGTCCCCGTTCCCCACTAGCGGACAGCTCCTACGAGCAGTACTTC
NA TRBJ2-1 TRBV7-3 TRBD2 CASSSTSGRVSNEQFF TGTGCCAGCAGCTCTACTAGCGGGAGGGTCAGCAATGAGCAGTTCTTC
NA TRBJ1-2 TRBV6-5 NA CASSSLGGRSGYGYTF TGTGCCAGCAGTTCCCTGGGGGGGCGTTCGGGCTATGGCTACACCTTC
NA TRBJ1-1 TRBV7-8 NA CASSPVLGGEAFF TGTGCCAGCAGCCCAGTCCTGGGAGGTGAAGCTTTCTTT
NA TRBJ2-1 TRBV9 TRBD2 CASSHDREYGTSFNEQFF TGTGCCAGCAGCCATGATAGAGAGTATGGGACTAGTTTCAATGAGCAGTTCTTC
NA TRBJ1-4 TRBV9 NA CASSVLGVDEKLFF TGTGCCAGCAGCGTTCTGGGCGTGGATGAAAAACTGTTTTTT
NA TRBJ2-1 TRBV7-2 TRBD2 CASSLSLAVEQFF TGTGCCAGCAGCTTATCTCTAGCGGTTGAGCAGTTCTTC
NA TRBJ1-4 TRBV2 NA CASSELVATNEKLFF TGTGCCAGCAGTGAATTAGTTGCAACTAATGAAAAACTGTTTTTT
once TRBJ1-5 TRBV28 NA CASSQQQGGDQPQHF TGTGCCAGCAGCCAGCAACAGGGTGGTGATCAGCCCCAGCATTTT
NA TRBJ1-2 TRBV6-5 NA CASTTTHRESHGYTF TGTGCCAGCACTACAACCCACAGGGAATCTCATGGCTACACCTTC
NA TRBJ1-2 TRBV2 NA CASSEGTGINYGYTF TGTGCCAGCAGTGAGGGTACAGGAATAAACTATGGCTACACCTTC
NA TRBJ2-7 TRBV2 TRBD2 CASSAGGAQYEQYF TGTGCCAGCAGTGCGGGGGGAGCCCAATACGAGCAGTACTTC
NA TRBJ2-6 TRBV29-1 NA CSVSSNSGANVLTF TGCAGCGTGTCCTCTAACTCTGGGGCCAACGTCCTGACTTTC
NA TRBJ2-7 TRBV10-3 NA CAIAESYEQYF TGTGCCATAGCGGAATCCTACGAGCAGTACTTC
NA TRBJ2-3 TRBV28 TRBD2 CASSYPPGTSVTDTQYF TGTGCCAGCAGTTACCCCCCCGGGACTAGCGTTACAGATACGCAGTATTTT
NA TRBJ2-5 TRBV5-1 NA CASSSPTTTQETQYF TGCGCCAGCAGTTCGCCGACTACAACCCAAGAGACCCAGTACTTC
NA TRBJ1-1 TRBV18 TRBD1 CASSPRQGGGNTEAFF TGTGCCAGCTCACCCAGACAGGGTGGAGGGAACACTGAAGCTTTCTTT
NA TRBJ2-7 TRBV7-8 TRBD2 CASSLGGTSGRAFNEQYF TGTGCCAGCAGCTTAGGCGGGACTAGCGGGAGGGCGTTTAACGAGCAGTACTTC
NA TRBJ1-1 TRBV4-2 TRBD1 CASSRTGGTEAFF TGTGCCAGCAGCCGGACAGGGGGCACTGAAGCTTTCTTT
once TRBJ2-3 TRBV7-9 NA CASSATEMGTQYF TGTGCCAGCAGCGCGACAGAGATGGGTACGCAGTATTTT